Each of the 28 T cell receptor beta chains below was sequenced from the same sample in a study of control samples from healthy donors and cancer patients (dated by TCRdb to about 2020). The library was prepared using the immunoSEQ multiplex PCR assay. TCRdb took this table from immuneACCESS and kept in-frame rearrangements with V and J called. Such tables lack part of the clones; where checked against another copy, unresolved V genes explain under half of the gap, and the rest is unexplained. The sample contains tens of thousands of clones, approximately 84% of them found a single time. The ten top clones hold around 40% of the sample. What was sequenced was PBMCs. Source of these receptors: a man in his 70s with lung cancer.

This rearrangement joins TRBV18 to TRBJ1-2; 8 bases line up with TRBD1. Germline V lookup: CDR1 KGHSH, CDR2 LQKENI. The J segment lost 4 bases and the V segment lost 0 bases, leaving 4 bases of the junction unmatched. This CDR3 contains 15 residues. The CDR3 coding sequence is TGTGCCAGCTCACCACCGGGGGACAGGTTCTATGGCTACACCTTC. Amino acids: CASSPPGDRFYGYTF.

The chain has TRBV29-1 and TRBJ1-2; tentative D call: TRBD1 (5 bases). Germline V gene lookup returns CDR1 SQVTM and CDR2 ANQGSEA. The CDR3 sequence is 11 residues long. Trimming cost V 6 bases and J 7 bases, with 12 bases left between them. CDR3: CSVEGLLGYTF. The CDR3 DNA reads as TGCAGCGTCGAGGGACTGCTTGGCTACACCTTC.

CDR3: CASSFRQTGELFF. The CDR3 nucleotides are TGTGCCAGCAGCTTTAGACAAACCGGGGAGCTGTTTTTT. The chain combines TRBV5-6 with TRBJ2-2, with unresolved D. The CDR3 sequence is 13 residues long. V lost 2 bases, J lost 5 bases, and 7 bases lay in between. Germline V lookup: CDR1 SGHDT, CDR2 YYEEEE.

The rearrangement links TRBV9 to TRBJ2-3; D is unclear. V was trimmed by 5 bases and J by 2 bases, leaving 6 bases between them. The CDR3 has 12 amino acids. Germline assignment: CDR1 SGDLS and CDR2 YYNGEE. The CDR3 nucleotides are TGTGCCAGCAGTAGGGCCACAGATACGCAGTATTTT. Residues: CASSRATDTQYF.

The chain carries TRBV12-5 and TRBJ1-1; the D is unclear. CDR3 length: 14 residues. Trimming left V 5 bases short and J 1 base short, with 11 bases between. The germline gives CDR1 LGHNT, CDR2 FRNRAP. Written as DNA, the CDR3 is TGTGCTAGTGGTCCGTCGGGTGGGAACACTGAAGCTTTCTTT. Its protein product is CASGPSGGNTEAFF.

The V gene is TRBV23-1, the J gene TRBJ2-2; 7 bases are shared with TRBD1. TRBV23-1 is placed among ORFs of uncertain function. Trimming at V came to 4 bases and at J to 5 bases, leaving 10 bases not matched to a gene. The CDR3 covers 16 residues. The CDR3 spells CASSPQDRSTTGELFF. Written as DNA, the CDR3 is TGCGCCAGCAGTCCCCAGGACAGGTCAACGACCGGGGAGCTGTTTTTT.

CDR3 region: CANFLRDSDLSNQPQHF. The CDR3 DNA is TGCGCCAACTTTCTCCGGGACAGCGACCTAAGCAATCAGCCCCAGCATTTT. V usage is TRBV10-1 and J usage is TRBJ1-5; 7 bases match TRBD1. V trimming: 10 bases; J trimming: 1 base; junction bases outside the gene matches: 16. Germline V gene lookup returns CDR1 WNHNN and CDR2 SYGVQD (reference sequence). The CDR3 spans 17 residues.

The CDR3 loop reads CASSFTGTGELFF. CDR3 bases: TGTGCCAGCAGTTTTACCGGTACCGGGGAGCTGTTTTTT. The chain combines TRBV12-3 or TRBV12-4 with TRBJ2-2; D not certain. This CDR3 comprises 13 residues. The V and J ends lost 3 bases and 5 bases respectively, with 7 bases between them.

V usage is TRBV3-1 (or the pseudogene TRBV3-2) and J usage is TRBJ2-1, with TRBD1 identical over 8 bases. Looked up from germline, CDR1 is LGHDT and CDR2 is YNNKEL (reference sequence). The CDR3 spans 16 residues. Losses at the gene ends were 3 bases for V and 0 bases for J; bases not matched to a gene: 4. The CDR3 protein is CASSHRQGSSYNEQFF. In DNA form, the CDR3 reads TGTGCCAGCAGCCATCGACAGGGGAGCTCCTACAATGAGCAGTTCTTC.

The chain has TRBV4-1 and TRBJ1-1; 8 positions match TRBD1. Germline values: CDR1 MGHRA, CDR2 YSYEKL. The CDR3 runs to 17 residues. With 0 bases clipped from V and 4 bases from J, the junction kept 10 bases outside the gene matches. The CDR3: CASSQDVQGAQGTEAFF. For the CDR3, the DNA is TGCGCCAGCAGCCAAGATGTCCAGGGGGCGCAGGGCACTGAAGCTTTCTTT.

V gene TRBV5-4 combines with J gene TRBJ1-2; no clear D. CDR1 is SGHNT, CDR2 YYREEE, per germline (reference sequence). Trimming cost V 4 bases and J 5 bases, with 12 bases left between them. This CDR3 is built from 13 residues. The CDR3 sequence is CASSPGFGYGYTF. Here the CDR3 DNA reads TGTGCCAGCAGCCCGGGGTTCGGTTATGGCTACACCTTC.

The sample holds one count of this clone. This rearrangement joins TRBV23-1 to TRBJ2-5; 11 bases are shared with TRBD1. TRBV23-1 is an open reading frame, and its role is uncertain. V shed 1 base, J shed 5 bases, and the junction held 9 bases outside the gene matches. The CDR3 loop spans 17 amino acids. CDR3 DNA: TGCGCCAGCAGTCAATGTCCGGGACAGGGGGTTTGGGAGACCCAGTACTTC. It translates to CASSQCPGQGVWETQYF.

V is TRBV19 and J is TRBJ1-1; 8 bases are a match to TRBD1. From germline, CDR1 is LNHDA and CDR2 SQIVND (reference sequence). The trim removed 4 bases at V and 0 bases at J, leaving 7 bases unmatched. The CDR3 sequence is 16 residues long. CDR3 coding DNA: TGTGCCAGTAGTACGATCAGGGGGCCTTTGAACACTGAAGCTTTCTTT. Its protein product is CASSTIRGPLNTEAFF. The full variable domain, its missing parts supplied by reference TRBV19 and TRBJ1-1, is DGGITQSPKYLFRKEGQNVTLSCEQNLNHDAMYWYRQDPGQGLRLIYYSQIVNDFQKGDIAEGYSVSREKKESFPLTVTSAQKNPTAFYLCASSTIRGPLNTEAFFGQGTRLTVV.

CDR3 coding DNA: TGTGCCAGCTCACCACAATTGGTGAATTCGAACACTGAAGCTTTCTTT. Its translation is CASSPQLVNSNTEAFF. The rearrangement joins TRBV18 to TRBJ1-1; no firm D call. Germline CDR1 reads KGHSH; CDR2 reads LQKENI. Trimming cost V 1 base and J 1 base, with 13 bases left between them. The CDR3 covers 16 residues.

The chain recombines TRBV7-3 with TRBJ2-3, with TRBD2 matching over 7 bases. The germline V gene has CDR1 SGHTA and CDR2 FQGTGA. Trimming cost V 2 bases and J 0 bases; bases outside gene matches: 8. The CDR3 has 17 amino acids. CDR3 DNA sequence: TGTGCCAGCAGCTTAGGGGCTAGCGGACTTAGCACAGATACGCAGTATTTT. This gives the protein CASSLGASGLSTDTQYF. Full variable domain (missing parts from reference TRBV7-3 and TRBJ2-3): GAGVSQTPSNKVTEKGKYVELRCDPISGHTALYWYRQSLGQGPEFLIYFQGTGAADDSGLPNDRFFAVRPEGSVSTLKIQRTERGDSAVYLCASSLGASGLSTDTQYFGPGTRLTVL.

The chain employs TRBV12-3 or TRBV12-4 and TRBJ2-7; 10 nucleotides agree with TRBD1. The CDR3 has 13 residues. Unmatched junction bases numbered 5, after V lost 6 bases and J lost 6 bases. The CDR3 bases are TGTGCCAGCAGAGTGGGACAGGGGAGCGAGCAGTACTTC. Its translation is CASRVGQGSEQYF.

This clone was recorded a few times. The CDR3 sequence is CASTPGTFGEKLFF. DNA of the CDR3: TGTGCCAGTACACCCGGGACCTTCGGTGAAAAACTGTTTTTT. The chain joins TRBV19 to TRBJ1-4; D is possibly TRBD1 (5 bases). Germline V CDR1 and CDR2: LNHDA, SQIVND (reference sequence). The CDR3 is 14 amino acids. The V end was cut by 7 bases, the J end by 7 bases, with 16 bases between.

The CDR3 DNA follows: TGTGCCAGCAGCCAGCTACCGGGACAGGGGCGGACTGAAGCTTTCTTT. It is translated as CASSQLPGQGRTEAFF. The chain joins TRBV3-1 (or the pseudogene TRBV3-2) to TRBJ1-1; 10 bases map to TRBD1. CDR3 length: 16 amino acids. CDR1 is LGHDT and CDR2 is YNNKEL in the germline V gene (reference sequence). With V trimmed by 3 bases and J by 5 bases, 9 bases remained unmatched.

This chain uses TRBV11-3 with TRBJ2-5, with D unclear. CDR3 length: 13 amino acids. Trimming shortened V by 5 bases and J by 2 bases, and 9 bases separated the two germline ends. Germline CDR1 and CDR2: SGHNT and YENEEA. In nucleotides, the CDR3 is TGTGCCAGCAGCCTACAACTACAAGAGACCCAGTACTTC. As protein: CASSLQLQETQYF.

Comments on this clone: Additional DNA sequences in this sample encode the identical CDR3. The chain uses TRBV5-1 and TRBJ1-3, with 8 positions matching TRBD1. Germline CDR1 SGHRS, CDR2 YFSETQ. The CDR3 length is 16 residues. Trimming cost V 5 bases and J 0 bases; bases outside gene matches: 7. The CDR3 region is CASSWTGISSGNTIYF. The CDR3 DNA is TGCGCCAGCAGTTGGACAGGGATCAGCTCTGGAAACACCATATATTTT.

This clone was seen more than once but under ten times. This rearrangement joins TRBV21-1 to TRBJ1-5; the tabulated D call, TRBD1, remains unverified against the DNA. TRBV21-1 is shown as a pseudogene. The CDR3 loop spans 15 amino acids. The CDR3 nucleotides read TGTGCCAGCAGCACTCAAGACAGGGGCAATCAGCCCCAGCATTTT. This encodes CASSTQDRGNQPQHF.

The chain carries TRBV24-1 and TRBJ2-3; 14 bases align to TRBD2. J gave up 2 bases and V 4 bases, and 7 bases lay outside the gene matches. The V gene's germline CDR1 is KGHDR and CDR2 SFDVKD. The CDR3 has 18 amino acids. CDR3 loop: CATSDWGLAGEPTDTQYF. The DNA for the CDR3 is TGTGCCACCAGTGACTGGGGACTAGCGGGGGAACCCACAGATACGCAGTATTTT.

The chain links TRBV15 to TRBJ2-3; D not certain. CDR1 is LNHNV, CDR2 YYDKDF, per germline (reference sequence). The V and J ends lost 1 base and 2 bases respectively, with 16 bases between them. The CDR3 runs to 17 residues. The CDR3 DNA reads TGTGCCACCAGCAGAGGATACAGTGCGACGGACACAGATACGCAGTATTTT. Translation gives CATSRGYSATDTDTQYF.

The chain has TRBV7-9 and TRBJ2-2; TRBD1 agrees at 12 bases. This CDR3 spans 15 amino acids. V was pared by 3 bases and J by 6 bases, with 2 bases of the junction left unmatched. Germline CDR1 reads SEHNR; CDR2 reads FQNEAQ (reference sequence). CDR3 sequence reads: CASSLGQGAPGELFF. The CDR3 DNA follows: TGTGCCAGCAGCTTGGGACAGGGGGCCCCCGGGGAGCTGTTTTTT.

The J gene is TRBJ1-5, the V gene TRBV6-5; D is undetermined. Germline CDR1 and CDR2: MNHEY and SVGAGI. Trimming pared 2 bases from V and 9 bases from J, leaving 11 bases between. This CDR3 has 13 residues. CDR3 in DNA: TGTGCCAGCAGTTACGGCGTGAGTGGGCCCCAGCATTTT. This encodes CASSYGVSGPQHF.

The DNA of the CDR3 is TGTGCCAGTAGTATAGAGGGTCGTAACATTCAGTACTTC. Its translation is CASSIEGRNIQYF. The chain combines TRBV19 with TRBJ2-4; D gene uncertain. The V gene's germline CDR1 is LNHDA and CDR2 SQIVND (reference sequence). This CDR3 is built from 13 residues. Trimming removed 0 bases at V and 7 bases at J, with 7 bases between.

V and J are TRBV6-6 and TRBJ2-7, with 9 bases that match TRBD1. Unmatched junction bases numbered 5, after V lost 0 bases and J lost 2 bases. This CDR3 has 16 residues. The germline V gene has CDR1 MNHNY and CDR2 SVGAGI (reference sequence). CDR3 nucleotide sequence: TGTGCCAGCAGTTACTCGAAAGGGACAGGGCCCTACGAGCAGTACTTC. It translates to CASSYSKGTGPYEQYF.

The chain links TRBV24-1 to TRBJ1-2, with 11 nucleotides matching TRBD1. Trimming took 8 bases from V and 7 from J; bases not matched to a gene: 5. CDR1 is KGHDR, CDR2 SFDVKD, per germline. The length of the CDR3 is 13 residues. CDR3 DNA: TGTGCCACCACCGGACAGGGGGCTGGTGGCTACACCTTC. Its protein product is CATTGQGAGGYTF.